This entry lists 19 T cell receptor beta chains sequenced from one sample in a study of blood T cell repertoires in COVID-19. TCRdb's copy holds only in-frame clones and misses some; the assay was immunoSEQ multiplex PCR. Among 70,000 or so clones listed, more than 80% were seen once. Sequencing was performed on peripheral blood. Receptors originate from a woman of 80 years or more with active or convalescent COVID-19.

The V and J genes are TRBV11-2 and TRBJ2-7; possible D gene TRBD1, 7 bases. Germline V CDR1 and CDR2: SGHAT, FQNNGV. V dropped 5 bases and J dropped 2 bases, with 19 bases sitting between them. The CDR3 length is 16 residues. Here the CDR3 reads CASSTRGGGTAYEQYF. CDR3 coding DNA: TGTGCCAGCAGCACTCGAGGCGGAGGGACAGCCTACGAGCAGTACTTC.

This sequence joins TRBV5-5 and TRBJ2-1, with D tentatively TRBD1 (5 bases). The CDR3 extends over 15 amino acids. Per germline, CDR1 SGHKS and CDR2 YYEKEE (reference sequence). Trimming took 0 bases from V and 7 from J, leaving 14 bases between them. The CDR3 DNA reads TGTGCCAGCAGCTTGGAGGCAGGGATGGGGAATGAGCAGTTCTTC. It is translated as CASSLEAGMGNEQFF.

V and J are TRBV11-2 and TRBJ2-1, with 7 bases matching TRBD2. This CDR3 is 15 amino acids long. The germline gives CDR1 SGHAT, CDR2 FQNNGV. With V trimmed by 5 bases and J by 9 bases, 13 bases remained unmatched. The CDR3 region is CASSPTSGAVSEQFF. The CDR3 region has the DNA TGTGCCAGCAGCCCCACCAGCGGGGCGGTTAGTGAGCAGTTCTTC.

This chain links TRBV19 with TRBJ2-7, with TRBD2 identical over 9 bases. Germline trimming cut 1 base from V and 3 bases from J; bases unmatched to any gene: 4. Germline V gene sequence: CDR1 LNHDA, CDR2 SQIVND (reference sequence). The length of the CDR3 is 15 residues. CDR3 bases: TGTGCCAGTAGTATAGGTCCTAGCGGGGACTACGAGCAGTACTTC. Its protein is CASSIGPSGDYEQYF.

The V call is TRBV24-1, the J call TRBJ2-3; 7 nucleotides align to TRBD2. This CDR3 has 14 residues. CDR1 KGHDR and CDR2 SFDVKD come from the germline V gene. The V and J ends lost 1 base and 6 bases, in that order; junction bases with no gene match: 3. For the CDR3, the DNA is TGTGCCACCAGTGATTTAAGACTAGCCGATACGCAGTATTTT. Its protein is CATSDLRLADTQYF.

The chain uses TRBV6-1 and TRBJ2-7; 8 bases line up with TRBD2. Germline V lookup: CDR1 MNHNS, CDR2 SASEGT. After removal of 2 bases from V and 3 bases from J, the junction contained 9 bases not matched to a gene. This CDR3 spans 16 amino acids. In nucleotides, the CDR3 is TGTGCCAGCAGTGAAAGCGGGAGACCCAAGATCTACGAGCAGTACTTC. This translates into CASSESGRPKIYEQYF.

The CDR3 DNA is TGTGCCAGCAGCCACCGAGGTATTGAAGCTTTCTTT. Translated, it gives CASSHRGIEAFF. The chain uses TRBV14 and TRBJ1-1; D call uncertain. This CDR3 spans 12 amino acids. V dropped 3 bases and J dropped 7 bases, with 9 bases sitting between them. Germline values: CDR1 SGHDN, CDR2 FVKESK.

The chain recombines TRBV3-1 (or the pseudogene TRBV3-2) with TRBJ1-1; D is unresolved. The germline CDR1 and CDR2 sequences are LGHDT and YNNKEL (reference sequence). This CDR3 comprises 13 residues. With 1 base removed from V and 0 bases from J, the gap between germline ends came to 3 bases. The chain's CDR3 is CASSQVLNTEAFF. DNA of the CDR3: TGTGCCAGCAGCCAAGTATTGAACACTGAAGCTTTCTTT.

This chain joins TRBV9 and TRBJ2-2; 10 bases map to TRBD2. In germline, CDR1 is SGDLS, CDR2 YYNGEE. V was clipped by 0 bases and J by 1 base; unmatched bases: 9. The length of the CDR3 is 19 residues. DNA for the CDR3: TGTGCCAGCAGCGTAGATACGGGACTAGCGCACCGGAACACCGGGGAGCTGTTTTTT. Translated, it gives CASSVDTGLAHRNTGELFF.

The chain employs TRBV14 and TRBJ1-3; no definite D call. Trimming took off 5 bases at V and 3 bases at J, with 14 bases between the two ends. Germline V lookup: CDR1 SGHDN, CDR2 FVKESK. CDR3 length: 15 residues. The CDR3 bases are TGTGCCAGCAGCACTAATCGGCACGGTGGAAACACCATATATTTT. This sequence encodes CASSTNRHGGNTIYF.

This chain uses TRBV7-2 with TRBJ2-1, with D possibly being TRBD1 (5 bases). The CDR3 is made up of 14 amino acids. The germline V gene has CDR1 SGHTA and CDR2 FQGNSA. V gave up 2 bases and J gave up 5 bases, with 10 bases separating them. The CDR3 coding sequence is TGTGCCAGCAGCTTAATTCCAGGGCACAATGAGCAGTTCTTC. This encodes CASSLIPGHNEQFF.

This sequence joins TRBV9 and TRBJ1-1; D might be TRBD1 (6 bases). Deletions cut 3 bases from V and 4 bases from J, with 13 bases between. The CDR3 is 14 residues long. The germline gives CDR1 SGDLS, CDR2 YYNGEE. CDR3 nucleotides: TGTGCCAGCAGCGGCAGGGGCGCGGGCACTGAAGCTTTCTTT. Its translation: CASSGRGAGTEAFF.

The sample holds one count of this clone. This chain links TRBV18 with TRBJ2-3; 9 bases map to TRBD1. This CDR3 is 16 amino acids long. Trimming took 6 bases from V and 2 from J; bases not matched to a gene: 9. Looked up from germline, CDR1 is KGHSH and CDR2 is LQKENI. Here the CDR3 DNA reads TGTGCCAGCTCTAATGACCGGGACAGGGACACAGATACGCAGTATTTT. It codes for CASSNDRDRDTDTQYF.

The sample holds a few counts of this clone. The V call is TRBV4-3, the J call TRBJ2-1; D remains unclear. Between the trimmed V and J ends, which lost 1 base and 0 bases, there was a span of 10 bases. The CDR3 spans 16 residues. Looked up from germline, CDR1 is LGHNA and CDR2 is YSLEER. CDR3 in amino acids: CASSQVGRSSYNEQFF. The CDR3 coding sequence is TGCGCCAGCAGCCAAGTCGGTAGAAGCTCCTACAATGAGCAGTTCTTC.

The chain employs TRBV7-2 and TRBJ2-7; D remains ambiguous. CDR1 is SGHTA and CDR2 is FQGNSA in the germline V gene. The CDR3 is made up of 14 amino acids. Trimming took off 5 bases at V and 0 bases at J, with 11 bases between the two ends. The CDR3 sequence: CASSIVESSYEQYF. The CDR3, as DNA: TGTGCCAGCAGCATCGTGGAGAGCTCCTACGAGCAGTACTTC.

This clone was counted a single time. The rearrangement links TRBV9 to TRBJ1-6, with unresolved D. The CDR3 loop spans 13 amino acids. With 3 bases removed from V and 8 bases from J, the gap between germline ends came to 9 bases. Germline V gene lookup returns CDR1 SGDLS and CDR2 YYNGEE. For the CDR3, the DNA is TGTGCCAGCAGCGGTATCCCGGATTCACCCCTCCACTTT. This codes for CASSGIPDSPLHF.

This clone has just one count. The CDR3 sequence: CASRETFGTNYEQYF. As DNA, the CDR3 is TGTGCCAGCAGAGAGACTTTCGGGACAAACTACGAGCAGTACTTC. The chain joins TRBV6-5 to TRBJ2-7; a possible D gene is TRBD1 (6 bases). Germline loops: CDR1 MNHEY, CDR2 SVGAGI. Trimming shortened V by 6 bases and J by 3 bases, and 18 bases separated the two germline ends. The CDR3 extends over 15 amino acids.

The genes are TRBV27 and TRBJ1-5; a weak D match, TRBD1 (6 bases). The V and J ends lost 5 bases and 4 bases respectively, with 9 bases between them. This CDR3 has 13 amino acids. CDR1 and CDR2 (germline): MNHEY, SMNVEV (reference sequence). Here the CDR3 DNA reads TGTGCCAGCAGTGGGCAGGGGAATCAGCCCCAGCATTTT. As protein: CASSGQGNQPQHF.

This chain links TRBV7-9 with TRBJ2-2; no firm D call. CDR3 length equals 11 residues. CDR1 SEHNR and CDR2 FQNEAQ come from the germline V gene (reference sequence). V was cut by 11 bases and J by 9 bases, with 13 bases left in between. The CDR3 loop reads CAAGSLRELFF. The DNA of the CDR3 is TGTGCCGCTGGCTCGCTGCGGGAGCTGTTTTTT.